The 28 T cell receptor beta chains listed next were all sequenced from one sample in a study of shared clonotypes between healthy human individuals. The assay was immunoSEQ multiplex PCR, and TCRdb's table has in-frame clones only and misses some. The table has 600,000 to 800,000 clones, roughly two thirds seen once; the top ten hold approximately 1.7%. The source material was memory CD4+ T cells sorted from blood. Subset defined: CD45RA-negative fraction. All receptors derive from a woman aged 25 to 45 in good health.

The J gene is TRBJ2-4, the V gene TRBV18, with 10 positions matching TRBD2. This CDR3 has 17 amino acids. Germline CDR1 KGHSH, CDR2 LQKENI. Losses at the gene ends were 1 base for V and 0 bases for J; bases not matched to a gene: 3. The CDR3 region has the DNA TGTGCCAGCTCACCACAGGGACTAGCGCTAGCCAAAAACATTCAGTACTTC. Translated: CASSPQGLALAKNIQYF.

The genes are TRBV7-3 and TRBJ2-2; TRBD1 is a possible D gene (6 bases). Trimming stripped 5 bases from V and 1 base from J, with 14 bases between. Looked up from germline, CDR1 is SGHTA and CDR2 is FQGTGA. The CDR3 sequence is 16 residues long. The CDR3 DNA reads as TGTGCCAGCAGCCCACGGTACAGGGAGAACACCGGGGAGCTGTTTTTT. This translates into CASSPRYRENTGELFF.

The chain carries TRBV18 and TRBJ2-2; tentative D call: TRBD1 (6 bases). CDR3 length: 14 amino acids. Germline-derived CDR1 and CDR2 are KGHSH and LQKENI. The V end lost 4 bases, the J end lost 5 bases, and 11 bases lay between the germline ends. Here the CDR3 reads CASSQDRLTGELFF. The CDR3 bases are TGTGCCAGCTCACAAGACAGGTTAACCGGGGAGCTGTTTTTT.

The V gene is TRBV6-5, the J gene TRBJ1-1; 8 bases match TRBD1. The CDR3 sequence is 15 residues long. J gave up 1 base and V 4 bases, and 5 bases lay outside the gene matches. Per the germline V gene, CDR1 is MNHEY and CDR2 is SVGAGI. The CDR3 nucleotides are TGTGCCAGCAGTTCAGGCCAGGGGGCGAACACTGAAGCTTTCTTT. Translated, it gives CASSSGQGANTEAFF.

The CDR3, as DNA: TGTGCCAGCAGTGTAGGGGATCCTCGCTATGGCTACACCTTC. Translated: CASSVGDPRYGYTF. The chain uses TRBV11-2 and TRBJ1-2; D might be TRBD1 (5 bases). The CDR3 is 14 residues long. Trimming took off 6 bases at V and 4 bases at J, with 15 bases between the two ends. Germline CDR1 and CDR2: SGHAT and FQNNGV.

This rearrangement joins TRBV7-8 to TRBJ2-2; a weak D match, TRBD2 (5 bases). This CDR3 comprises 15 residues. The V gene lost 4 bases and the J gene lost 4 bases, with 13 bases spanning the gap. The V gene's germline CDR1 is SGHVS and CDR2 FQNEAQ. CDR3 sequence (DNA): TGTGCCAGCAGCTGGGAGACCCCGGCCACCGGGGAGCTGTTTTTT. Translation: CASSWETPATGELFF.

V usage is TRBV28 and J usage is TRBJ1-1; no clear D gene. CDR3 length: 13 amino acids. The V gene lost 6 bases and the J gene lost 0 bases, with 8 bases spanning the gap. In germline, CDR1 is MDHEN, CDR2 SYDVKM. Here the CDR3 reads CASRGTLNTEAFF. Here the CDR3 DNA reads TGTGCCAGCAGGGGAACTTTGAACACTGAAGCTTTCTTT.

DNA of the CDR3: TGCGCCAGCAGTCTCGACCGCGGGGACACCGGGGAGCTGTTTTTT. Translating it yields CASSLDRGDTGELFF. The chain joins TRBV23-1 to TRBJ2-2; D perhaps matches TRBD2 (6 bases). TRBV23-1 is annotated as an ORF whose role is uncertain. The V end was cut by 4 bases, the J end by 3 bases, with 12 bases between. The CDR3 covers 15 residues.

The CDR3 nucleotides read TGTGCCAGCAGCCCTGCCCTGGGTAGCGGGAGGAAAGAGACCCAGTACTTC. Translated: CASSPALGSGRKETQYF. The V call is TRBV28, the J call TRBJ2-5, with TRBD2 identical over 10 bases. V shed 6 bases, J shed 3 bases, and the junction held 13 bases outside the gene matches. Germline CDR1 reads MDHEN; CDR2 reads SYDVKM. The CDR3 covers 17 residues. The variable domain in full, with the rest retrieved from reference TRBV28 and TRBJ2-5, is DVKVTQSSRYLVKRTGEKVFLECVQDMDHENMFWYRQDPGLGLRLIYFSYDVKMKEKGDIPEGYSVSREKKERFSLILESASTNQTSMYLCASSPALGSGRKETQYFGPGTRLLVL.

J is TRBJ1-2 and V is TRBV5-1; 7 bases match TRBD1. V was clipped by 4 bases and J by 5 bases; unmatched bases: 8. CDR1 and CDR2 from the germline V gene are SGHRS and YFSETQ. The CDR3 length is 14 residues. CDR3 region: CASSRGTAAYGYTF. CDR3 nucleotides: TGCGCCAGCAGCCGTGGGACAGCCGCTTATGGCTACACCTTC.

V and J are TRBV20-1 and TRBJ2-1; D is perhaps TRBD2 (6 bases). This CDR3 has 11 residues. CDR1 is DFQATT, CDR2 SNEGSKA, per germline (reference sequence). With 7 bases removed from V and 6 bases from J, the gap between germline ends came to 10 bases. CDR3 residues: CSGIAVNEQFF. The CDR3 DNA is TGCAGTGGTATAGCGGTCAATGAGCAGTTCTTC.

V usage is TRBV7-6 and J usage is TRBJ1-4; the D is unclear. The CDR3 extends over 12 amino acids. V was clipped by 1 base and J by 11 bases, with 8 bases between them. Germline V gene sequence: CDR1 SGHVS, CDR2 FNYEAQ. The CDR3 protein is CASSLVGGKLFF. CDR3 coding DNA: TGTGCCAGCAGCTTAGTGGGCGGGAAACTGTTTTTT. Full variable domain (remainder filled in from reference TRBV7-6 and TRBJ1-4): GAGVSQSPRYKVTKRGQDVALRCDPISGHVSLYWYRQALGQGPEFLTYFNYEAQQDKSGLPNDRFSAERPEGSISTLTIQRTEQRDSAMYRCASSLVGGKLFFGSGTQLSVL.

This clone has only a few counts. This chain joins TRBV19 and TRBJ1-1; possible D gene TRBD1, 5 bases. Per the germline V gene, CDR1 is LNHDA and CDR2 is SQIVND (reference sequence). CDR3 length: 15 residues. The ends were cut back, 1 base at V and 1 base at J, with 10 bases in the middle. The DNA for the CDR3 is TGTGCCAGTAGTATAGTCGGGGCGGGGAACACTGAAGCTTTCTTT. Translated, it gives CASSIVGAGNTEAFF.

This clone has a handful of counts. CDR3 sequence reads: CASSILGGHSNQPQHF. The DNA of the CDR3 is TGTGCCAGTAGTATTTTAGGGGGGCACAGCAATCAGCCCCAGCATTTT. The chain joins TRBV19 to TRBJ1-5, with D maybe TRBD1 (6 bases). The germline gives CDR1 LNHDA, CDR2 SQIVND (reference sequence). This CDR3 is 16 amino acids long. Trimming left V 3 bases short and J 1 base short, with 13 bases between.

The chain joins TRBV27 to TRBJ1-1; D may be TRBD1 (5 bases). CDR3 size: 12 residues. Germline values: CDR1 MNHEY, CDR2 SMNVEV (reference sequence). V was cut by 8 bases and J by 7 bases, with 14 bases left in between. CDR3 DNA sequence: TGTGCCAGCGGGGCAGGTACAATTGAAGCTTTCTTT. Translating it yields CASGAGTIEAFF.

This clone appeared a few times. The rearrangement uses TRBV5-1 and TRBJ2-2; 9 bases are a match to TRBD1. Germline CDR1 reads SGHRS; CDR2 reads YFSETQ. The CDR3 totals 15 residues. After removal of 6 bases from V and 3 bases from J, the junction contained 6 bases not matched to a gene. Here the CDR3 reads CASNQGDRDTGELFF. Here the CDR3 DNA reads TGCGCCAGCAACCAGGGGGACAGGGACACCGGGGAGCTGTTTTTT.

This clone was picked up one time. The V gene is TRBV11-2, the J gene TRBJ2-7, with D perhaps TRBD1 or TRBD2 (5 bases each). The V gene's germline CDR1 is SGHAT and CDR2 FQNNGV. V lost 4 bases to trimming and J lost 3 bases, with 13 bases between them. CDR3 size: 14 residues. In nucleotides, the CDR3 is TGTGCCAGCAGCTGGGGACGGAAAAACTACGAGCAGTACTTC. Its translation: CASSWGRKNYEQYF.

This clone was seen once. The V gene is TRBV11-2, the J gene TRBJ2-7; 14 bases line up with TRBD2. The CDR3 is 16 amino acids. Per the germline V gene, CDR1 is SGHAT and CDR2 is FQNNGV. Trimming took 0 bases from V and 6 from J; bases not matched to a gene: 4. The CDR3 sequence is CASSLDRTSGRREQYF. CDR3 coding DNA: TGTGCCAGCAGCTTAGATAGGACTAGCGGGAGGCGCGAGCAGTACTTC.

The rearrangement uses TRBV7-2 and TRBJ1-1; D gene uncertain. The length of the CDR3 is 15 residues. V shed 2 bases and J shed 11 bases, with 21 bases lying between them. Per the germline V gene, CDR1 is SGHTA and CDR2 is FQGNSA. CDR3 sequence (DNA): TGTGCCAGCAGCTTATTGGGTAGGACTGCCTCGTCCGCTTTCTTT. This gives the protein CASSLLGRTASSAFF.

V is TRBV19 and J is TRBJ2-4; 9 bases align to TRBD1. The CDR3 runs 13 residues. The V gene end was trimmed by 5 bases and the J gene end by 6 bases; junction bases not matched to a gene: 2. Germline-derived CDR1 and CDR2 are LNHDA and SQIVND (reference sequence). The CDR3 protein is CASSGTGSNIQYF. Written as DNA, the CDR3 is TGTGCCAGTAGTGGGACAGGGTCAAACATTCAGTACTTC.

Here the CDR3 DNA reads TGTGCCAGCGCGACTAGCCGATTCTCCTACGAGCAGTACTTC. It encodes CASATSRFSYEQYF. This chain uses TRBV27 with TRBJ2-7; 7 bases match TRBD2. Germline V gives CDR1 MNHEY, CDR2 SMNVEV (reference sequence). The CDR3 sequence is 14 residues long. V dropped 8 bases and J dropped 0; count of bases not matched to a gene: 7.

The V and J genes are TRBV5-1 and TRBJ1-4; no clear D. The CDR3 has 15 residues. V lost 4 bases, J lost 0 bases, and 10 bases lay in between. Per germline, CDR1 SGHRS and CDR2 YFSETQ. The CDR3 DNA reads TGCGCCAGCAGCCCCCGGCTCTCAACTAATGAAAAACTGTTTTTT. Its translation is CASSPRLSTNEKLFF.

This clone was seen a few times. V usage is TRBV11-2 and J usage is TRBJ1-2; a weak D match, TRBD1 (5 bases). Germline assignment: CDR1 SGHAT and CDR2 FQNNGV. The V and J ends lost 5 bases and 8 bases respectively, with 15 bases between them. The CDR3 has 13 residues. This CDR3 is CASSTRGTGGYTF. CDR3 DNA sequence: TGTGCCAGCAGCACCCGTGGGACGGGGGGCTACACCTTC.

The CDR3: CAWSKGGWETEAFF. The CDR3 DNA reads TGTGCCTGGTCGAAAGGGGGATGGGAGACTGAAGCTTTCTTT. This rearrangement joins TRBV30 to TRBJ1-1; D possibly corresponds to TRBD1 (6 bases). The CDR3 runs 14 residues. The V gene's germline CDR1 is GTSNPN and CDR2 SVGIG (reference sequence). The V and J ends lost 5 bases and 5 bases respectively, with 18 bases between them.

The chain carries TRBV7-8 and TRBJ1-1, with D tentatively TRBD1 (5 bases). In germline, CDR1 is SGHVS, CDR2 FQNEAQ. V lost 0 bases, J lost 11 bases, and 7 bases lay in between. There are 11 residues in the CDR3. The chain's CDR3 is CASSLAGVAFF. The DNA for the CDR3 is TGTGCCAGCAGCTTAGCGGGGGTCGCTTTCTTT.

The chain uses TRBV25-1 and TRBJ2-7; D unclear. Deletions cut 1 base from V and 5 bases from J, with 3 bases between. Germline V gives CDR1 MGHDK, CDR2 SYGVNS. The CDR3 runs 11 residues. The CDR3 region has the DNA TGTGCCAGCAGTGAATTAAACGAGCAGTACTTC. Residues: CASSELNEQYF.

The V and J genes are TRBV28 and TRBJ2-1; D remains ambiguous. Germline V gene data show CDR1 as MDHEN and CDR2 as SYDVKM. This CDR3 is built from 15 residues. The V end was cut by 3 bases, the J end by 6 bases, with 15 bases between. The CDR3 sequence: CASSLSGMYSNEQFF. DNA of the CDR3: TGTGCCAGCAGTTTGAGTGGGATGTATAGCAATGAGCAGTTCTTC. Complete variable domain (other parts from reference TRBV28 and TRBJ2-1): DVKVTQSSRYLVKRTGEKVFLECVQDMDHENMFWYRQDPGLGLRLIYFSYDVKMKEKGDIPEGYSVSREKKERFSLILESASTNQTSMYLCASSLSGMYSNEQFFGPGTRLTVL.

Comment on this clone: Because the CDR3's place on the DNA is in doubt, the DNA is left out and the CDR3 is given as listed by TCRdb. This sequence joins TRBV28 and TRBJ2-3; the D segment call TRBD2 is taken from the table without a DNA check. Including both end residues, the CDR3 is 12 amino acids long. Germline V gene lookup returns CDR1 MDHEN and CDR2 SYDVKM. CDR3 amino acids: CASSFGVGTSLF.